This TCR beta chain stems from a study of T cell responses to AZD1222 COVID-19 vaccine. Broader study findings: Baseline serostatus was positive in only a handful of AZD1222 recipients.

Worth noting for this clone: Its cognate antigen is unknown.

TCRdb's copy holds only in-frame clones and misses some; the assay was immunoSEQ multiplex PCR. The profile shows under 150,000 clones, 88% of them singletons. The CDR3 consists of 15 residues. With V trimmed by 1 base and J by 5 bases, 4 bases remained unmatched. In germline, CDR1 is SGHTA, CDR2 FQGNSA. The TCR was taken from an adult in good health. This chain joins TRBV7-2 and TRBJ2-3; TRBD2 agrees at 9 bases. The sequenced sample was peripheral blood, obtained on day 0 of AZD1222 vaccination. In nucleotides, the CDR3 is TGTGCCAGCAGCTTAGTAGCGGGGGCAGGAGATACGCAGTATTTT. Translating gives CASSLVAGAGDTQYF.